A selection of T cell receptor beta chains follows, all from one sample in a study of blood T cell repertoires in COVID-19. Produced via immunoSEQ multiplex PCR; TCRdb's table is partial and in-frame only. The sample has over 45,000 clones, around nine tenths seen once. The sample was peripheral blood. The receptors were sampled from a man aged 55 to 70 with active COVID-19. Each CDR3 is given with its conserved first and last residue. A D gene is named only where the DNA matches it firmly. For some rows the clone size is stated as once, few or many, or as a class when expanded; others skip it.

V gene: TRBV19
D gene: TRBD2
clone size: .
J gene: TRBJ2-1
CDR3 DNA: TGTGCCAGTAGCGACTGGGGGACTAGCGGGGGTGAGCAGTTCTTC
CDR3 protein: CASSDWGTSGGEQFF

V gene: TRBV9
D gene: TRBD1
clone size: .
J gene: TRBJ2-2
CDR3 DNA: TGTGCCAGCAGCGAATTACAGGGGGCAACCGGGGAGCTGTTTTTT
CDR3 protein: CASSELQGATGELFF

V gene: TRBV7-9
D gene: TRBD1
clone size: few
J gene: TRBJ1-5
CDR3 DNA: TGTGCCAGCAGCTTTTGCTTGGACAGGGGCTCCTGTGGGCAGCCCCAGCATTTT
CDR3 protein: CASSFCLDRGSCGQPQHF

V gene: TRBV10-2
D gene: TRBD1
clone size: .
J gene: TRBJ1-4
CDR3 DNA: TGCGCCAGCAGTGACACAGGGGTGGGTGAAAAACTGTTTTTT
CDR3 protein: CASSDTGVGEKLFF

V gene: TRBV4-1
D gene: TRBD1
clone size: .
J gene: TRBJ2-2
CDR3 DNA: TGCGCCAGCAGCCGGGGACAGGGGCACACCGGGGAGCTGTTTTTT
CDR3 protein: CASSRGQGHTGELFF

V gene: TRBV5-1
D gene: .
clone size: .
J gene: TRBJ1-3
CDR3 DNA: TGCGCCAGCAGCCCCTATGTGAGCTCTGGAAACACCATATATTTT
CDR3 protein: CASSPYVSSGNTIYF

V gene: TRBV7-6
D gene: TRBD2
clone size: .
J gene: TRBJ2-2
CDR3 DNA: TGTGCCAGCAGCTCGAGCGGGGCAAACACCGGGGAGCTGTTTTTT
CDR3 protein: CASSSSGANTGELFF

V gene: TRBV2
D gene: TRBD1
clone size: .
J gene: TRBJ2-7
CDR3 DNA: TGTGCCAGCACTCCGGACAGGATCTACGAGCAGTACTTC
CDR3 protein: CASTPDRIYEQYF

V gene: TRBV5-4
D gene: TRBD2
clone size: .
J gene: TRBJ2-3
CDR3 DNA: TGTGCCAGCAGCGAGGGACTAGCGGGACTCCACGGGGCAGATACGCAGTATTTT
CDR3 protein: CASSEGLAGLHGADTQYF

V gene: TRBV4-1
D gene: .
clone size: .
J gene: TRBJ2-1
CDR3 DNA: TGCGCCAGCAGCCAAGGATTGGGGAGAACCTACAATGAGCAGTTCTTC
CDR3 protein: CASSQGLGRTYNEQFF

V gene: TRBV7-9
D gene: .
clone size: .
J gene: TRBJ2-7
CDR3 DNA: TGTGCCAGCAGCCTCGGGGAGTACTCCTACGAGCAGTACTTC
CDR3 protein: CASSLGEYSYEQYF

V gene: TRBV27
D gene: TRBD2
clone size: .
J gene: TRBJ2-3
CDR3 DNA: TGTGCCAGCAGTTTTCGTGCGGGAGGAAGAGATACGCAGTATTTT
CDR3 protein: CASSFRAGGRDTQYF

V gene: TRBV29-1
D gene: .
clone size: .
J gene: TRBJ2-2
CDR3 DNA: TGCAGCGCATCTAGTGAGGGTCTAGCTGTCGACGGGGAGCTGTTTTTT
CDR3 protein: CSASSEGLAVDGELFF

V gene: TRBV18
D gene: .
clone size: .
J gene: TRBJ2-7
CDR3 DNA: TGTGCCAGCTCACCGTATGGTAGTCAGGCGCCTGGGGAGCAGTACTTC
CDR3 protein: CASSPYGSQAPGEQYF

V gene: TRBV3-1/TRBV3-2
D gene: .
clone size: .
J gene: TRBJ2-7
CDR3 DNA: TGTGCCAGCAGCCAAGATCTCGGTCTAGCGTCCTACGAGCAGTACTTC
CDR3 protein: CASSQDLGLASYEQYF

V gene: TRBV6-5
D gene: TRBD1
clone size: .
J gene: TRBJ1-6
CDR3 DNA: TGTGCCAGCACTCGACAGGGAATTTCTAATTCACCCCTCCACTTT
CDR3 protein: CASTRQGISNSPLHF

V gene: TRBV9
D gene: TRBD1
clone size: .
J gene: TRBJ1-6
CDR3 DNA: TGTGCCAGCAGCTTCGAAGGACAGGGGCCTGAACCCCTCCACTTT
CDR3 protein: CASSFEGQGPEPLHF

V gene: TRBV18
D gene: .
clone size: .
J gene: TRBJ1-4
CDR3 DNA: TGTGCCAGCTCATCAGGGGTTCCTAATGAAAAACTGTTTTTT
CDR3 protein: CASSSGVPNEKLFF

V gene: TRBV28
D gene: .
clone size: .
J gene: TRBJ2-7
CDR3 DNA: TGTGCCAGCAGCCGCCGGGGAAACTACGAGCAGTACTTC
CDR3 protein: CASSRRGNYEQYF

V gene: TRBV21-1
D gene: .
clone size: .
J gene: TRBJ2-1
CDR3 DNA: TGTGCCAGCAGCAAAGGAGGGGGGGCGGCCTACAATGAGCAGTTCTTC
CDR3 protein: CASSKGGGAAYNEQFF

V gene: TRBV3-1/TRBV3-2
D gene: TRBD2
clone size: .
J gene: TRBJ2-1
CDR3 DNA: TGTGCCAGCAGCCGGACCGTAGCGGGCGGTTACAATGAGCAGTTCTTC
CDR3 protein: CASSRTVAGGYNEQFF

V gene: TRBV7-2
D gene: TRBD1
clone size: .
J gene: TRBJ2-7
CDR3 DNA: TGTGCCAGCAGCTCGGTAGGGGGCAAGTACGAGCAGTACTTC
CDR3 protein: CASSSVGGKYEQYF

V gene: TRBV9
D gene: TRBD1
clone size: .
J gene: TRBJ2-1
CDR3 DNA: TGTGCCAGCGCGGGGACAGGGGGCGTGGAGCAGTTCTTC
CDR3 protein: CASAGTGGVEQFF

V gene: TRBV11-2
D gene: .
clone size: .
J gene: TRBJ2-7
CDR3 DNA: TGTGCCAGCAGCCTTAACCGGGACTACGAGCAGTACTTC
CDR3 protein: CASSLNRDYEQYF